What follows describes a single T cell receptor beta chain. The CDR3 runs to 15 residues. Germline-derived CDR1 and CDR2 are SGHTA and FQGNSA. The germline V and J ends were trimmed by 2 bases and 3 bases, with 13 bases remaining between them. Participant age was roughly 18 to 100 years, and participants resided in 24 US areas. Assay: immunoSEQ multiplex PCR; the TCRdb copy retains only in-frame clones and omits some. The data hold approximately 200,000 clones, with about four fifths observed a single time. The data were obtained in a study of blood T cell repertoires in COVID-19. The origin of this receptor is a man in his 60s who had recovered from COVID-19. The sample was PBMCs or T cells enriched from blood (not recorded which). The rearrangement joins TRBV7-2 to TRBJ1-1; D uncertain. The CDR3 sequence: CASSLSPLEHTEAFF. For the CDR3, the DNA is TGTGCCAGCAGCTTAAGCCCCCTTGAACACACTGAAGCTTTCTTT.